The rows below give T cell receptor beta chains drawn from one sample of a study of T cells in Graves' hyperthyroidism and ophthalmopathy. Via MiXCR, TCRdb re-called the multiplex PCR reads, giving one row per CDR3 protein. The table has about 59,000 distinct CDR3 sequences, approximately 53% seen once. Material for sequencing was blood. These receptors were taken from a woman aged 55-69 years with Graves' ophthalmopathy. CDR3s include the opening cysteine and the closing phenylalanine or tryptophan. Fields, in order: J gene, V gene, D gene, clone size, CDR3 DNA, CDR3 protein. D genes are given only for firm matches. Expanded clones are given a class, and other clones once, few, many or no size at all.

TRBJ2-3 TRBV20-1 TRBD2 many TGCAGTGCTAGACCTAGCGGGAGGGCAGATACGCAGTATTTT CSARPSGRADTQYF
TRBJ1-2 TRBV7-9 TRBD1 - TGTGCCAGCAGCTTAAACAGGGGAGCTAACTATGGCTACACCTTC CASSLNRGANYGYTF
TRBJ1-4 TRBV20-1 - many TGCAGTGCTAGTGAACCGGGACGGATGTTTAATGAAAAACTGTTTTTT CSASEPGRMFNEKLFF
TRBJ2-1 TRBV7-9 TRBD2 - TGTGCCAGCAGCTCTAGCGGCCTGTCCTACAATGAGCAGTTCTTC CASSSSGLSYNEQFF
TRBJ2-7 TRBV10-3 TRBD2 many TGTGCCACGGCGGGAGCGGTGAACGAGCAGTACTTC CATAGAVNEQYF
TRBJ2-1 TRBV2 - - TGTGCCAGCACTTTCAGCTCCTATAATGAGCAGTTCTTC CASTFSSYNEQFF
TRBJ2-1 TRBV2 - medium-sized TGTGCCAGCATTCCATCAACAGGTAGTGAGCAGTTCTTC CASIPSTGSEQFF
TRBJ2-7 TRBV7-9 - many TGTGCCAGCAGCTCGCCGATGTCCGGGACCACCTACGAGCAGTACTTC CASSSPMSGTTYEQYF
TRBJ1-2 TRBV2 TRBD1 - TGTGCCAGCAGTCCCGGGACAGCCTCCTATGGCTACACCTTC CASSPGTASYGYTF
TRBJ1-4 TRBV29-1 - - TGCAGCGCCGTGGAGGTGGCGAATGAAAAACTGTTTTTT CSAVEVANEKLFF
TRBJ1-2 TRBV20-1 - medium-sized TGCAGTGCTATCTTCGCCTATGGCTACACCTTC CSAIFAYGYTF
TRBJ1-6 TRBV2 - medium-sized TGTGCCAGCAGTGAAGAGGGAAGCTATAATTCACCCCTCCACTTT CASSEEGSYNSPLHF
TRBJ2-2 TRBV19 - - TGTGCCAGCAGTGCCCCCGGGGAGCTGTTTTTT CASSAPGELFF
TRBJ2-2 TRBV2 - - TGTGCCAGCAGGCCGGAGGGGGGGATCGGGGAGCTGTTTTTT CASRPEGGIGELFF
TRBJ1-5 TRBV6-1 - many TGTGCCAGCAGTGACGCCGGAACAGGGAGGAGTAGCAATCAGCCCCAGCATTTT CASSDAGTGRSSNQPQHF
TRBJ2-1 TRBV7-8 TRBD2 - TGTGCCAGCACCCTACTGTCCGGGGGGGTCTCCTACAATGAGCAGTTCTTC CASTLLSGGVSYNEQFF
TRBJ2-1 TRBV11-2 TRBD1 - TGTGCCAGCAGCATGGACAGGGGCAGGGGGACCTACAATGAGCAGTTCTTC CASSMDRGRGTYNEQFF
TRBJ1-4 TRBV20-1 - - TGCAGTGCCCGCTCGGACGCACTGGGGGGAAAACTGTTTTTT CSARSDALGGKLFF
TRBJ1-2 TRBV19 - few TGTGCCAGTAGTATTATCGGAGTCTCACATGGCTACACCTTC CASSIIGVSHGYTF
TRBJ1-1 TRBV29-1 - once TGCAGCGTTGAAAGGACAGTAGGGACTGAAGCTTTCTTT CSVERTVGTEAFF